Sequencing of this TCR beta chain was carried out in a study of T cells in Graves' hyperthyroidism and ophthalmopathy. Across the study: Specimen type is peripheral blood, collected at initial diagnosis prior to any treatment.

The J segment lost 0 bases and the V segment lost 6 bases, leaving 11 bases of the junction unmatched. The CDR3 extends over 15 amino acids. Germline CDR1 DFQATT, CDR2 SNEGSKA (reference sequence). This clonotype was seen repeatedly, ten times or more. A Clinical Activity Score of at least 3, a NOSPECS grade of at least 4 and a duration under 3 months were recorded in the ophthalmopathy patients. Thyroid ultrasound and orbital computed tomography, with clinical symptoms and serum thyroxine and TRAb, informed diagnoses. Amplified TCR beta CDR3 regions derived from RNA transcripts. The HTBI set primed first-round TCR CDR3 RT-PCR. MiXCR, run by TCRdb on the multiplex PCR reads, gives a single entry per CDR3 protein. The data hold around 390,000 distinct CDR3 sequences, with about 14% observed a single time.

V usage is TRBV20-1 and J usage is TRBJ2-7; 7 nucleotides agree with TRBD2. The sequence was obtained from a young woman with Graves' ophthalmopathy. The specimen was blood. In DNA form, the CDR3 reads TGCAGTGCCACTCGCCACCGCGGGAGCTCCTACGAGCAGTACTTC. Protein: CSATRHRGSSYEQYF.